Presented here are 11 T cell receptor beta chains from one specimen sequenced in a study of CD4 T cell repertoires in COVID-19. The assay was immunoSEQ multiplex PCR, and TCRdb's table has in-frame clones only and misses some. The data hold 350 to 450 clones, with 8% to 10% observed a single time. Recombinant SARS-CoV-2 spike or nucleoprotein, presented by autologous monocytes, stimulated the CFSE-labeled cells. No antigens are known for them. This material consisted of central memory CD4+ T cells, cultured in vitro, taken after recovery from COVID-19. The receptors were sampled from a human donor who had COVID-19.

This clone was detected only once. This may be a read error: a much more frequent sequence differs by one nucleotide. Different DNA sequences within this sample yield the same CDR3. The CDR3 reads CASSWGLAGGAPGELFF. DNA for the CDR3: TGTGCCAGCAGCTGGGGACTGGCGGGGGGGGCGCCCGGGGAGCTGTTTTTT. This sequence joins TRBV5-5 and TRBJ2-2; 9 bases align to TRBD2. The CDR3 is 17 residues long. Germline-derived CDR1 and CDR2 are SGHKS and YYEKEE (reference sequence). Trimming cost V 3 bases and J 6 bases; bases outside gene matches: 12. Full variable domain (outside the CDR3, taken from reference TRBV5-5 and TRBJ2-2): DAGVTQSPTHLIKTRGQQVTLRCSPISGHKSVSWYQQVLGQGPQFIFQYYEKEERGRGNFPDRFSARQFPNYSSELNVNALLLGDSALYLCASSWGLAGGAPGELFFGEGSRLTVL.

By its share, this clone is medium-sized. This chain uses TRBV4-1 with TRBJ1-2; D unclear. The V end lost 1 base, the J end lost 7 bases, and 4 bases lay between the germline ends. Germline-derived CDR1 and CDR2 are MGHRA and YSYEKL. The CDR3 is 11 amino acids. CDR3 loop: CASSQGFGYTF. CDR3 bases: TGCGCCAGCAGCCAAGGATTTGGCTACACCTTC.

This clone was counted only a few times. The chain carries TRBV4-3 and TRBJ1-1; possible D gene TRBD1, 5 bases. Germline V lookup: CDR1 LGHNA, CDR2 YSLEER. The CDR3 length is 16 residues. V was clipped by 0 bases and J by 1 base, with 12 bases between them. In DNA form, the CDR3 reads TGCGCCAGCAGCCAAGATAGGGGTGTGGGGAACACTGAAGCTTTCTTT. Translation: CASSQDRGVGNTEAFF.

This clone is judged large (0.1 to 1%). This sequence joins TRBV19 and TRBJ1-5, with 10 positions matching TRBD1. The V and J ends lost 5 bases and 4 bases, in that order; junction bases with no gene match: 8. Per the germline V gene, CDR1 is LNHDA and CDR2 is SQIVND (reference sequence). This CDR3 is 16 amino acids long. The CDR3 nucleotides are TGTGCCAGTAGTGCCTGGGACAGGGGAAAAAATCAGCCCCAGCATTTT. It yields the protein CASSAWDRGKNQPQHF.

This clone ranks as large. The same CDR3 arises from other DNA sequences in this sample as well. DNA of the CDR3: TGTGCCAGCAGTCCGAGGGTCTCAGGGACCGGGGAGCTGTTTTTT. Amino acid sequence: CASSPRVSGTGELFF. The chain recombines TRBV14 with TRBJ2-2, with D perhaps given as TRBD1 or TRBD2 (5 bases each). Trimming took off 6 bases at V and 5 bases at J, with 16 bases between the two ends. The CDR3 covers 15 residues. Germline CDR1 is SGHDN and CDR2 is FVKESK.

The CDR3 DNA sequence: TGTGCCTGGAGGACAGGGGTGGGCTACACCTTC. This codes for CAWRTGVGYTF. The chain couples TRBV30 to TRBJ1-2, with 8 bases that match TRBD1. Per germline, CDR1 GTSNPN and CDR2 SVGIG (reference sequence). J was trimmed by 8 bases and V by 3 bases; bases with no gene match: 2. This CDR3 is 11 amino acids long.

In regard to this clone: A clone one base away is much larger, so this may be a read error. The CDR3 spells CASSWGPAGGAPGELFF. For the CDR3, the DNA is TGTGCCAGCAGCTGGGGACCAGCGGGGGGGGCGCCCGGGGAGCTGTTTTTT. The V call is TRBV5-5, the J call TRBJ2-2, with 10 bases that match TRBD2. The J segment lost 6 bases and the V segment lost 3 bases, leaving 11 bases of the junction unmatched. Per germline, CDR1 SGHKS and CDR2 YYEKEE (reference sequence). This CDR3 contains 17 residues.

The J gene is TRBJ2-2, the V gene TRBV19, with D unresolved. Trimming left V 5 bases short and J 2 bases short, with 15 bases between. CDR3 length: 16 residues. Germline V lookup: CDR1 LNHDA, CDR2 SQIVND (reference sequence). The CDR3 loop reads CASSPRFPANTGELFF. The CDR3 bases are TGTGCCAGTAGTCCCAGGTTCCCCGCCAACACCGGGGAGCTGTTTTTT.

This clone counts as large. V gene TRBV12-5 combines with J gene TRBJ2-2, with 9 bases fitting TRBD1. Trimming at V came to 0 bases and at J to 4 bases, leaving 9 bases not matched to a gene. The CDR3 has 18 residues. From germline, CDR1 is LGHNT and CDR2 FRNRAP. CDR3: CASGLVRGTGLSTGELFF. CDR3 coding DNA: TGTGCTAGTGGTTTGGTACGCGGGACAGGGTTAAGCACCGGGGAGCTGTTTTTT.

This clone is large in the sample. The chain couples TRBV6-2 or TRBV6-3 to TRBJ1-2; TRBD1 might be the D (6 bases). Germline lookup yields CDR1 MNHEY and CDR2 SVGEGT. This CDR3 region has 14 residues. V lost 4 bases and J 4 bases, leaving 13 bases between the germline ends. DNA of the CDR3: TGTGCCAGCAGTTTTCAGGGGAGCCTCTATGGCTACACCTTC. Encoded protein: CASSFQGSLYGYTF.

The CDR3 bases are TGTGCCAGCAGCCCGACGGGGTCTAGGGGTGAGCAGTTCTTC. It codes for CASSPTGSRGEQFF. The chain carries TRBV3-1 (or the pseudogene TRBV3-2) and TRBJ2-1; D tentatively reads TRBD1 or TRBD2 (5 bases each). V lost 4 bases and J lost 9, with 16 bases in between. From germline, CDR1 is LGHDT and CDR2 YNNKEL (reference sequence). The CDR3 sequence is 14 residues long.